The 28 T cell receptor beta chains presented below share a single source sample, sequenced in a study of blood T cells in healthy people across ages. For the second PCR, which ran for about 7 to 11 cycles, a sample-barcoded 5' primer and a J-beta primer mix were used. TCRdb re-called the 5' RACE reads with MiXCR, one entry per CDR3 protein. The sample has more than 900,000 distinct CDR3 sequences, about 28% seen once. Another study also made use of these data, one on T cells of mothers and their children.

Material for sequencing was blood. The receptors were gathered from a woman between 40 and 50 years old in good health.

This clonotype appeared many times. V and J are TRBV29-1 and TRBJ2-3; D possibly corresponds to TRBD1 (5 bases). Germline V gives CDR1 SQVTM, CDR2 ANQGSEA. V dropped 4 bases and J dropped 6 bases, with 20 bases sitting between them. The CDR3 extends over 15 amino acids. CDR3 amino acids: CSVVYYTGPQDTQYF. In DNA form, the CDR3 reads TGCAGCGTTGTCTACTACACAGGACCGCAGGATACGCAGTATTTT.

CDR3 coding DNA: TGTGCCAGCAGCTCCCTTAGGGTGTCTGGAAACACCATATATTTT. Residues: CASSSLRVSGNTIYF. The chain is built from TRBV6-6 and TRBJ1-3, with D unresolved. The V gene's germline CDR1 is MNHNY and CDR2 SVGAGI (reference sequence). There are 15 residues in the CDR3. The ends were cut back, 6 bases at V and 1 base at J, with 13 bases in the middle.

This clonotype was picked up many times. The chain recombines TRBV14 with TRBJ2-5, with 8 bases lining up with TRBD1. This CDR3 spans 15 amino acids. V lost 2 bases and J lost 4; bases outside the gene matches: 6. Germline V gene sequence: CDR1 SGHDN, CDR2 FVKESK. CDR3 sequence reads: CASSQPGTGGETQYF. DNA for the CDR3: TGTGCCAGCAGCCAACCGGGAACAGGGGGAGAGACCCAGTACTTC.

The chain recombines TRBV28 with TRBJ1-5; D uncertain. Germline V gene data show CDR1 as MDHEN and CDR2 as SYDVKM. The CDR3 has 13 amino acids. The V gene lost 7 bases and the J gene lost 2 bases, with 9 bases spanning the gap. The CDR3 is CASTWRGNQPQHF. CDR3 bases: TGTGCCAGCACCTGGCGGGGCAATCAGCCCCAGCATTTT. The full variable domain, completed using reference TRBV28 and TRBJ1-5, is DVKVTQSSRYLVKRTGEKVFLECVQDMDHENMFWYRQDPGLGLRLIYFSYDVKMKEKGDIPEGYSVSREKKERFSLILESASTNQTSMYLCASTWRGNQPQHFGDGTRLSIL.

This clonotype was seen more than once but under ten times. This chain uses TRBV7-3 with TRBJ1-5, with 8 bases fitting TRBD1. The ends lost 6 bases at V and 0 bases at J; junction bases unmatched: 13. This CDR3 is built from 18 residues. Germline V CDR1 and CDR2: SGHTA, FQGTGA. The CDR3 loop reads CASRGDRREYDSNQPQHF. In DNA, the CDR3 is TGTGCCAGCAGGGGGGACAGGAGGGAATATGATAGCAATCAGCCCCAGCATTTT.

The sample holds a few counts of this clonotype. The chain uses TRBV10-3 and TRBJ2-5; 13 nucleotides line up with TRBD2. The CDR3 loop spans 17 amino acids. Germline CDR1 reads ENHRY; CDR2 reads SYGVKD. Trimming at V came to 1 base and at J to 5 bases, leaving 7 bases not matched to a gene. CDR3: CAISEFGLAGAWETQYF. For the CDR3, the DNA is TGTGCCATCAGTGAGTTTGGACTAGCGGGGGCCTGGGAGACCCAGTACTTC.

This clonotype showed up just a few times. V gene TRBV7-9 combines with J gene TRBJ1-2; D ambiguous. V was trimmed by 5 bases and J by 12 bases, leaving 22 bases between them. The CDR3 sequence is 14 residues long. Per the germline V gene, CDR1 is SEHNR and CDR2 is FQNEAQ (reference sequence). The CDR3 loop reads CASSTNTDGPQNTF. The CDR3 bases are TGTGCCAGCAGCACGAATACGGACGGTCCTCAGAACACCTTC.

This clonotype has at least ten counts. V gene TRBV6-6 combines with J gene TRBJ2-6; D gene unclear. With 0 bases removed from V and 0 bases from J, the gap between germline ends came to 3 bases. Germline-derived CDR1 and CDR2 are MNHNY and SVGAGI (reference sequence). CDR3 size: 15 residues. The DNA for the CDR3 is TGTGCCAGCAGTTACTCGGCCTCTGGGGCCAACGTCCTGACTTTC. This gives the protein CASSYSASGANVLTF.

The V gene is TRBV2, the J gene TRBJ1-2, with a possible D match to TRBD1 (5 bases). Germline V CDR1 and CDR2: SNHLY, FYNNEI. The CDR3 consists of 13 residues. V lost 4 bases and J lost 4, with 10 bases in between. CDR3 amino acids: CASSVAGTYGYTF. CDR3 coding DNA: TGTGCCAGCAGTGTTGCAGGGACCTATGGCTACACCTTC. The full variable domain, its missing parts supplied by reference TRBV2 and TRBJ1-2, is EPEVTQTPSHQVTQMGQEVILRCVPISNHLYFYWYRQILGQKVEFLVSFYNNEISEKSEIFDDQFSVERPDGSNFTLKIRSTKLEDSAMYFCASSVAGTYGYTFGSGTRLTVV.

Details on this clonotype: One end of the junction varies from germline; a read error may be responsible. The chain combines TRBV7-3 with TRBJ2-6; 8 bases line up with TRBD2. This CDR3 has 16 residues. CDR1 is SGHTA, CDR2 FQGTGA, per germline. The chain's CDR3 is CASSPAGGGGANVPTF. The CDR3 DNA is TGTGCCAGCAGCCCTGCGGGGGGCGGTGGGGCCAACGTCCCGACTTTC. Looking up the rest from reference TRBV7-3 and TRBJ2-6 gives the full variable domain: GAGVSQTPSNKVTEKGKYVELRCDPISGHTALYWYRQSLGQGPEFLIYFQGTGAADDSGLPNDRFFAVRPEGSVSTLKIQRTERGDSAVYLCASSPAGGGGANVPTFGAGSRLTVL.

This clonotype was counted between two and nine times. CDR3 sequence (DNA): TGTGCCAGCAGCGGGAGGGGGACGAGAGCTTTCTTT. Protein: CASSGRGTRAFF. The J gene is TRBJ1-1, the V gene TRBV7-2; perhaps TRBD1 as D (6 bases). V was cut by 5 bases and J by 10 bases, with 14 bases left in between. Germline CDR1 and CDR2: SGHTA and FQGNSA. The CDR3 is 12 residues long.

The chain recombines TRBV12-3 or TRBV12-4 with TRBJ1-1; 8 bases map to TRBD1. The CDR3 is 15 residues long. The trim removed 2 bases at V and 1 base at J, leaving 3 bases unmatched. CDR3 in amino acids: CASSLSGGENTEAFF. As DNA, the CDR3 is TGTGCCAGCAGTTTATCAGGGGGCGAGAACACTGAAGCTTTCTTT.

This clonotype turned up a few times. The chain links TRBV6-6 to TRBJ2-5, with a weak D call TRBD1 (6 bases). V was shortened by 5 bases and J by 0 bases, with 16 bases between the two germline ends. CDR1 MNHNY and CDR2 SVGAGI come from the germline V gene (reference sequence). The CDR3 loop spans 16 amino acids. CDR3 amino acids: CASSMGTLENQETQYF. The CDR3, as DNA: TGTGCCAGCAGTATGGGGACACTGGAAAACCAAGAGACCCAGTACTTC.

This clonotype was seen a few times. The chain combines TRBV2 with TRBJ2-4; 7 bases align to TRBD1. The DNA end is a closer match to TRBJ2-7, so the J assignment may be wrong. The CDR3 contains 15 residues. Germline V lookup: CDR1 SNHLY, CDR2 FYNNEI. DNA of the CDR3: TGTGCCAGCAGTGGGCCACGACAGGGTCCCTACGAGCAGTACTTC. It codes for CASSGPRQGPYEQYF.

In this sample, this clonotype turned up many times. The V call is TRBV6-1, the J call TRBJ2-7; 12 bases line up with TRBD2. The germline CDR1 and CDR2 sequences are MNHNS and SASEGT. Trimming removed 5 bases from V and 2 bases from J; junction bases left unmatched: 7. This CDR3 is built from 16 residues. CDR3 sequence reads: CASSFQTSGGAYEQYF. In DNA form, the CDR3 reads TGTGCCAGCAGTTTCCAGACTAGCGGGGGCGCCTACGAGCAGTACTTC.

This clonotype appeared many times. The chain employs TRBV7-9 and TRBJ2-5; 8 bases line up with TRBD1. Trimming at V came to 4 bases and at J to 2 bases, leaving 6 bases not matched to a gene. Germline-derived CDR1 and CDR2 are SEHNR and FQNEAQ (reference sequence). The CDR3 runs 15 residues. CDR3 in amino acids: CASSSGQGAQETQYF. Written as DNA, the CDR3 is TGTGCCAGCAGCTCTGGACAGGGTGCACAAGAGACCCAGTACTTC.

The chain links TRBV7-2 to TRBJ2-1; 9 nucleotides line up with TRBD2. The CDR3 spans 13 residues. Germline loops: CDR1 SGHTA, CDR2 FQGNSA. J gave up 9 bases and V 4 bases, and 4 bases lay outside the gene matches. CDR3 protein: CASSSPSGVEQFF. In nucleotides, the CDR3 is TGTGCCAGCAGCTCTCCTAGCGGGGTTGAGCAGTTCTTC.

The chain is built from TRBV12-3 or TRBV12-4 and TRBJ2-7, with TRBD1 matching 9 bases. Judging by the DNA end, TRBJ2-5 fits better; the J call may be wrong. CDR3 size: 14 residues. CDR3 residues: CASSYTGGKETQYF. The CDR3 DNA is TGTGCCAGCAGCTATACAGGGGGCAAAGAGACCCAGTACTTC.

The CDR3 loop reads CASSVETSGGSSSTDTQYF. The CDR3 DNA reads TGTGCCAGCAGCGTGGAAACTAGCGGGGGGTCCTCTAGCACAGATACGCAGTATTTT. The chain is built from TRBV9 and TRBJ2-3; 12 positions match TRBD2. The length of the CDR3 is 19 residues. The V and J ends lost 2 bases and 0 bases, in that order; junction bases with no gene match: 10. CDR1 SGDLS and CDR2 YYNGEE come from the germline V gene.

In its sample, this clonotype was seen a few times. The rearrangement links TRBV15 to TRBJ2-7, with a tentative D call TRBD1 (5 bases). The length of the CDR3 is 15 residues. V was cut by 1 base and J by 2 bases, with 12 bases left in between. The germline gives CDR1 LNHNV, CDR2 YYDKDF (reference sequence). Here the CDR3 reads CATSRGGQGTYEQYF. For the CDR3, the DNA is TGTGCCACCAGCAGAGGTGGGCAGGGCACCTACGAGCAGTACTTC.

The chain has TRBV20-1 and TRBJ1-1, with a possible D match to TRBD1 (5 bases). Trimming took off 7 bases at V and 2 bases at J, with 11 bases between the two ends. This CDR3 region has 12 residues. CDR1 and CDR2 (germline): DFQATT, SNEGSKA (reference sequence). CDR3 loop: CSDRGGNTEAFF. The CDR3 DNA follows: TGCAGTGACCGTGGGGGAAACACTGAAGCTTTCTTT.

In the case of this clonotype: Being one base from a much bigger clone, this may be a read error. The chain links TRBV7-9 to TRBJ2-3; TRBD1 matches 7 bases. In germline, CDR1 is SEHNR, CDR2 FQNEAQ (reference sequence). V lost 7 bases and J lost 2; bases outside the gene matches: 15. The CDR3 loop spans 17 amino acids. The CDR3 coding sequence is TGTGCCAGCAACGCCAGCCAGGGGGAAACGGTCACAGATACGCAGTATTTT. Translation: CASNASQGETVTDTQYF.

This clonotype has ten or more counts. The V and J genes are TRBV12-3 or TRBV12-4 and TRBJ2-7, with 8 positions matching TRBD1. Germline trimming cut 4 bases from V and 0 bases from J; bases unmatched to any gene: 5. This CDR3 has 15 residues. CDR3 amino acids: CASSSTGGSSYEQYF. DNA for the CDR3: TGTGCCAGCAGTTCCACAGGGGGGTCCTCCTACGAGCAGTACTTC.

Worth noting for this clonotype: This could be a read error, since a much larger clone is one nucleotide away. The chain joins TRBV7-9 to TRBJ1-2, with D hard to call. Looked up from germline, CDR1 is SEHNR and CDR2 is FQNEAQ (reference sequence). This CDR3 has 14 amino acids. CDR3 DNA: TGTGCCAGCAGCTTAGAGGGCAATAACTATGGCCACACCTTC. The encoded protein is CASSLEGNNYGHTF. Using reference TRBV7-9 and TRBJ1-2 for the parts outside the CDR3, the full variable domain is DTGVSQNPRHKITKRGQNVTFRCDPISEHNRLYWYRQTLGQGPEFLTYFQNEAQLEKSRLLSDRFSAERPKGSFSTLEIQRTEQGDSAMYLCASSLEGNNYGHTFGSGTRLTVV.

The chain links TRBV7-2 to TRBJ1-1, with TRBD1 as a possible D gene (6 bases). The CDR3 runs 13 residues. Germline V CDR1 and CDR2: SGHTA, FQGNSA. V lost 2 bases and J 11 bases, leaving 15 bases between the germline ends. The CDR3 DNA is TGTGCCAGCAGCTTAAACAGGGTATTAGAGGCTTTCTTT. It specifies CASSLNRVLEAFF.

The genes are TRBV27 and TRBJ2-1, with 9 nucleotides matching TRBD1. Trimming at V came to 8 bases and at J to 5 bases, leaving 7 bases not matched to a gene. The CDR3 spans 14 residues. Germline loops: CDR1 MNHEY, CDR2 SMNVEV (reference sequence). CDR3 in amino acids: CASGLRDRDNEQFF. The CDR3 DNA is TGTGCCAGCGGACTCCGGGACAGGGACAATGAGCAGTTCTTC.

Ten or more counts support this clonotype. The chain joins TRBV7-8 to TRBJ2-1; weak D call: TRBD2 (6 bases). Germline V gives CDR1 SGHVS, CDR2 FQNEAQ. V shed 5 bases and J shed 4 bases, with 9 bases lying between them. The CDR3 has 13 amino acids. The CDR3 sequence: CASSAGGYNEQFF. Written as DNA, the CDR3 is TGTGCCAGCAGCGCCGGGGGTTACAATGAGCAGTTCTTC.

In this sample, this clonotype turned up a few times. V usage is TRBV7-9 and J usage is TRBJ1-2, with TRBD1 matching 9 bases. The CDR3 runs to 16 residues. Germline assignment: CDR1 SEHNR and CDR2 FQNEAQ (reference sequence). Trimming removed 5 bases from V and 3 bases from J; junction bases left unmatched: 10. CDR3 in DNA: TGTGCCAGCAGCAACCTCGACAGGGGGGGTTACTATGGCTACACCTTC. Translated, it gives CASSNLDRGGYYGYTF. Full variable domain (rest looked up from reference TRBV7-9 and TRBJ1-2): DTGVSQNPRHKITKRGQNVTFRCDPISEHNRLYWYRQTLGQGPEFLTYFQNEAQLEKSRLLSDRFSAERPKGSFSTLEIQRTEQGDSAMYLCASSNLDRGGYYGYTFGSGTRLTVV.